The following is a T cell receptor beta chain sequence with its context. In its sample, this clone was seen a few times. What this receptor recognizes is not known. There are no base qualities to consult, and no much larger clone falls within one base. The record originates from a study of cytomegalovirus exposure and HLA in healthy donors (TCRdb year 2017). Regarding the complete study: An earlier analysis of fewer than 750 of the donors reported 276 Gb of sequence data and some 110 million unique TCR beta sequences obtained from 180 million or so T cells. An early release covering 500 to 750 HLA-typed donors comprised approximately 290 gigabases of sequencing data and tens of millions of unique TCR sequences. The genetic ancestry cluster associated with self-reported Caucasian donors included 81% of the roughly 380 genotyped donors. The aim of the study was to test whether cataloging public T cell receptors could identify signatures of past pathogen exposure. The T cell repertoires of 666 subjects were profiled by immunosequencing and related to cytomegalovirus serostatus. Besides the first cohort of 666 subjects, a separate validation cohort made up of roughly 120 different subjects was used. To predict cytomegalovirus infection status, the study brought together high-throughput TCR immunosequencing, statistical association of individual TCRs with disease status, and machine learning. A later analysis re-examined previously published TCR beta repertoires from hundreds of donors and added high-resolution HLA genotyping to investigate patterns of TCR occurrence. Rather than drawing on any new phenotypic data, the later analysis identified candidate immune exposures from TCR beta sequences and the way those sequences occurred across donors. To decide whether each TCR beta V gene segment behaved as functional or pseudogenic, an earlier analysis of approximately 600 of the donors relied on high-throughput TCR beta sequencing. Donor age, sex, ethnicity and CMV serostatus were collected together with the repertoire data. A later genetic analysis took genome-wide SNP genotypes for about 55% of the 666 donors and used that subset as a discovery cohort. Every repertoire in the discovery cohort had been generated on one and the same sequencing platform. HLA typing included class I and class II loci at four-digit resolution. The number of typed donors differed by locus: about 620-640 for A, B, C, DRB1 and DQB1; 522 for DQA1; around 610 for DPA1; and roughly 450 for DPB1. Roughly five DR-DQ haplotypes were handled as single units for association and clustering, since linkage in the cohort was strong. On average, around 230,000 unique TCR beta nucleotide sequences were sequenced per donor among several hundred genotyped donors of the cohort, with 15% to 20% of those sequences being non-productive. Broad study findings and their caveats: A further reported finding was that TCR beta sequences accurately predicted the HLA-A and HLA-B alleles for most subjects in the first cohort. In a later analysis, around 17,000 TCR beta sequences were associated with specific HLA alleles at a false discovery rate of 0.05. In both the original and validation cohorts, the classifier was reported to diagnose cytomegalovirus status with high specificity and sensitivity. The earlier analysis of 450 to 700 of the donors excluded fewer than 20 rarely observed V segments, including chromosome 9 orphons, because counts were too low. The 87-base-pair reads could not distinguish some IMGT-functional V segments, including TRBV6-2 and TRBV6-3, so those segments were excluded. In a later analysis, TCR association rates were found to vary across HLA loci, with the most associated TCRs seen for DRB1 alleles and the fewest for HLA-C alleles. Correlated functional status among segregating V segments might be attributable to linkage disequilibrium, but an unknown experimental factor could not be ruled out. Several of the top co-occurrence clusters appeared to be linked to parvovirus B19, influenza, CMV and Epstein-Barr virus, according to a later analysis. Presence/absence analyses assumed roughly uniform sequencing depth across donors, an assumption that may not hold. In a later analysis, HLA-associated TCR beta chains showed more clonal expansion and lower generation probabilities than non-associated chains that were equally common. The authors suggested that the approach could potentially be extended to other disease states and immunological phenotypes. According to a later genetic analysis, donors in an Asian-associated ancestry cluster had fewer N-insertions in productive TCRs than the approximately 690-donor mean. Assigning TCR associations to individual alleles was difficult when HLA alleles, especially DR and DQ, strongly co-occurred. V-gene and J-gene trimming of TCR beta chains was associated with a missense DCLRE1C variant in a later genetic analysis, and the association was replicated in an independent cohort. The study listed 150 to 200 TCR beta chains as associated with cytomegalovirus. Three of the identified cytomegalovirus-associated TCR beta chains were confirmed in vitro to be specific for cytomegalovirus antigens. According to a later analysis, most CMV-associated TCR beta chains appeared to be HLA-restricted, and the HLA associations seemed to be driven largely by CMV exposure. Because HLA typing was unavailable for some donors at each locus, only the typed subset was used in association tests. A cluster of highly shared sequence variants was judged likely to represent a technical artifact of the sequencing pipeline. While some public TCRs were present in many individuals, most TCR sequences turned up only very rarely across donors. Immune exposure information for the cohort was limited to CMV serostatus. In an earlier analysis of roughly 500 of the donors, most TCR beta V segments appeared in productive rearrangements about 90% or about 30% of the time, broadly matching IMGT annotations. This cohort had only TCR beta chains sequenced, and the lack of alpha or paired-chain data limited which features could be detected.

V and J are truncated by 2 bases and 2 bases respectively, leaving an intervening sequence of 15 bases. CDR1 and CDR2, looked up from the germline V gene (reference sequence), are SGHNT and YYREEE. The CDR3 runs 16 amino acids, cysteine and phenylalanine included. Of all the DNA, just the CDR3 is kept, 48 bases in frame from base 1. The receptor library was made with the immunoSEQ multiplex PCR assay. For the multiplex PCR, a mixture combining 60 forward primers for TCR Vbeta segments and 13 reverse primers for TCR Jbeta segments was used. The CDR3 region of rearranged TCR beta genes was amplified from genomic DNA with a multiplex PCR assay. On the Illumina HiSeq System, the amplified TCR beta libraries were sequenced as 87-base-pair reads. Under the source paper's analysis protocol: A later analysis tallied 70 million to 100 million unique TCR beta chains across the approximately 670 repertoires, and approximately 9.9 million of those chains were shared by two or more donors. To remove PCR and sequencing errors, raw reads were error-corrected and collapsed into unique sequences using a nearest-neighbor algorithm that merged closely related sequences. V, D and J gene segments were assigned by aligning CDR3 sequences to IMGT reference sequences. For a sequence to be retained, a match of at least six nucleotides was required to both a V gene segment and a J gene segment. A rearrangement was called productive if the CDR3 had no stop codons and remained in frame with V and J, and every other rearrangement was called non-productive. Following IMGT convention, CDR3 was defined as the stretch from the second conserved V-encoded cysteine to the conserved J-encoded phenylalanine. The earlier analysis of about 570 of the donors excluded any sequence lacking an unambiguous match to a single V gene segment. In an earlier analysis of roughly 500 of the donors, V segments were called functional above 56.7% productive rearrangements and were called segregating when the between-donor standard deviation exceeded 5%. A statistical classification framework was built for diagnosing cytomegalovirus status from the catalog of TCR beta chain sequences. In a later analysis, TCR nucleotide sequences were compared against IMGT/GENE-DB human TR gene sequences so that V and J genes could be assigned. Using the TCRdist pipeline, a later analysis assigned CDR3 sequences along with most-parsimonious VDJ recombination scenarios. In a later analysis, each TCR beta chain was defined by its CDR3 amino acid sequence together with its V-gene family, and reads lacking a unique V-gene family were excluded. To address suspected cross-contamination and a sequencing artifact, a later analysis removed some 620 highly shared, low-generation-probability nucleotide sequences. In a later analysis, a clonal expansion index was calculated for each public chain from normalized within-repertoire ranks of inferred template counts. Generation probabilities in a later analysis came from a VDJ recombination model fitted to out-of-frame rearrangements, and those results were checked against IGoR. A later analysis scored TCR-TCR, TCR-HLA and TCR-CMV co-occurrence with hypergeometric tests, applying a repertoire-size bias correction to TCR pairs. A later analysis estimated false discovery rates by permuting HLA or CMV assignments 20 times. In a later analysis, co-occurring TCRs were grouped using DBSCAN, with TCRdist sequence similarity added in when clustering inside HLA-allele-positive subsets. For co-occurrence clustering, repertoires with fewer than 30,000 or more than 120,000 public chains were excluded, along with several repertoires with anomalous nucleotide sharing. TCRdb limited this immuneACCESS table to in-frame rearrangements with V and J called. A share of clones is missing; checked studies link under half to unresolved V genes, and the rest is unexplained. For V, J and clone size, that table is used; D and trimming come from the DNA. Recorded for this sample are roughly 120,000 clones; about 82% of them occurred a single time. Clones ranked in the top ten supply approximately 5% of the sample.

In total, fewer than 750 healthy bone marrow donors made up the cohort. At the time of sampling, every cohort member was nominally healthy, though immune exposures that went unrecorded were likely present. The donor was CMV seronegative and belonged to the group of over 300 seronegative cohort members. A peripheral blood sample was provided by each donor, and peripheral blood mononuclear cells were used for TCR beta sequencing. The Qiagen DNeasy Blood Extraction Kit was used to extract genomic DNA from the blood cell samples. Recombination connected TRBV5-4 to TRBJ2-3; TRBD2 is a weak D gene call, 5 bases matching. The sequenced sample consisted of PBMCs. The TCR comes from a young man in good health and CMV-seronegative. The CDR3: CASSFPGMGNTDTQYF. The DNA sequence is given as TGTGCCAGCAGCTTCCCGGGAATGGGGAACACAGATACGCAGTATTTT.